What follows are 18 T cell receptor beta chains derived from one specimen sequenced in a study of blood T cell repertoires in COVID-19. The repertoire was sequenced with immunoSEQ multiplex PCR; TCRdb's copy has only in-frame clones and lacks some. The sample carries tens of thousands of clones, roughly 90% recorded once. Sequenced material: peripheral blood. The receptors come from a woman between 50 and 59 years old with active or convalescent COVID-19.

The genes are TRBV7-8 and TRBJ2-3, with TRBD2 as a possible D gene (5 bases). V was cut by 1 base and J by 0 bases, with 14 bases left in between. CDR1 SGHVS and CDR2 FQNEAQ come from the germline V gene. This CDR3 comprises 17 residues. In DNA form, the CDR3 reads TGTGCCAGCAGCTTAGTCCCTAGCATCTACAGCACAGATACGCAGTATTTT. Protein sequence: CASSLVPSIYSTDTQYF.

This clone showed up just a few times. The rearrangement uses TRBV7-2 and TRBJ1-5; perhaps TRBD1 as D (5 bases). In germline, CDR1 is SGHTA, CDR2 FQGNSA. The CDR3 is 15 residues long. Trimming pared 2 bases from V and 6 bases from J, leaving 14 bases between. Here the CDR3 reads CASSLSFGGGQPQHF. In DNA, the CDR3 is TGTGCCAGCAGCTTATCTTTCGGGGGAGGTCAGCCCCAGCATTTT. The complete variable domain, with remaining parts taken from reference TRBV7-2 and TRBJ1-5, reads GAGVSQSPSNKVTEKGKDVELRCDPISGHTALYWYRQSLGQGLEFLIYFQGNSAPDKSGLPSDRFSAERTGGSVSTLTIQRTQQEDSAVYLCASSLSFGGGQPQHFGDGTRLSIL.

The CDR3 DNA follows: TGTGCCATCAGTGCGCCGGACGGGGGTGTCACTGAAGCTTTCTTT. Residues: CAISAPDGGVTEAFF. The rearrangement joins TRBV10-3 to TRBJ1-1, with D tentatively TRBD1 (5 bases). The CDR3 sequence is 15 residues long. Germline V gene lookup returns CDR1 ENHRY and CDR2 SYGVKD. Trimming took off 4 bases at V and 4 bases at J, with 16 bases between the two ends.

This chain uses TRBV5-1 with TRBJ2-5, with D uncertain. The CDR3 loop spans 12 amino acids. Trimming removed 4 bases at V and 5 bases at J, with 9 bases between. Germline CDR1 SGHRS, CDR2 YFSETQ. The CDR3 DNA reads TGCGCCAGCAGCCTGACGGGTGAGACCCAGTACTTC. Its protein product is CASSLTGETQYF.

This chain links TRBV14 with TRBJ2-7; TRBD1 is a possible D gene (6 bases). The V end lost 2 bases, the J end lost 5 bases, and 16 bases lay between the germline ends. Germline V lookup: CDR1 SGHDN, CDR2 FVKESK. This CDR3 is built from 15 residues. CDR3 residues: CASSQLRDTLNEQYF. The CDR3 DNA follows: TGTGCCAGCAGCCAACTCCGGGACACGCTAAACGAGCAGTACTTC.

This chain joins TRBV19 and TRBJ2-3; 9 bases match TRBD2. Germline V gene lookup returns CDR1 LNHDA and CDR2 SQIVND (reference sequence). V lost 8 bases, J lost 2 bases, and 8 bases stayed unmatched. CDR3 length: 15 residues. The CDR3 protein is CASSDAGGPTDTQYF. CDR3 sequence (DNA): TGTGCCAGTTCGGACGCGGGAGGGCCCACAGATACGCAGTATTTT.

V usage is TRBV5-1 and J usage is TRBJ1-1, with 7 positions matching TRBD1. The J segment lost 1 base and the V segment lost 7 bases, leaving 7 bases of the junction unmatched. Germline V CDR1 and CDR2: SGHRS, YFSETQ. This CDR3 comprises 14 residues. The CDR3 bases are TGCGCCAGCGTCCTAACAGGGGAGAACACTGAAGCTTTCTTT. Translated: CASVLTGENTEAFF.

This chain joins TRBV6-5 and TRBJ1-2; TRBD1 is a possible D gene (6 bases). This CDR3 is 14 amino acids long. V lost 0 bases, J lost 7 bases, and 12 bases lay in between. CDR1 is MNHEY and CDR2 is SVGAGI in the germline V gene. The CDR3 is CASSYSEGGPGYTF. DNA for the CDR3: TGTGCCAGCAGTTACTCGGAGGGGGGGCCTGGCTACACCTTC.

The gene calls are TRBV5-5 and TRBJ1-6; D ambiguous. Germline lookup yields CDR1 SGHKS and CDR2 YYEKEE (reference sequence). CDR3 length equals 16 residues. V shed 5 bases and J shed 7 bases, with 19 bases lying between them. The CDR3 spells CASRVSTGSANSPLHF. CDR3 coding DNA: TGTGCCAGCAGAGTGTCTACGGGATCAGCGAATTCACCCCTCCACTTT.

This clone appeared a few times. This chain connects TRBV9 to TRBJ2-1, with D possibly TRBD2 on 5 matching bases. V shed 4 bases and J shed 3 bases, with 11 bases lying between them. The germline CDR1 and CDR2 sequences are SGDLS and YYNGEE. The CDR3 spans 14 residues. DNA of the CDR3: TGTGCCAGCAGCACTAGGACGGGCTACAATGAGCAGTTCTTC. It is translated as CASSTRTGYNEQFF.

This chain connects TRBV12-2 to TRBJ2-7; the D call of TRBD1 is as the table states it, not checked on the DNA. TRBV12-2 is marked as a pseudogene. This CDR3 comprises 21 residues. The CDR3 DNA is TGTGCAAGTCGCTTATCAGAGCACGGGCAGGGGCCGAACTATATTACCTACGAGCAGTACTTC. Translated, it gives CASRLSEHGQGPNYITYEQYF.

This chain links TRBV5-1 with TRBJ1-2; D is perhaps TRBD1 (6 bases). Trimming pared 4 bases from V and 1 base from J, leaving 11 bases between. CDR1 and CDR2 (germline): SGHRS, YFSETQ. There are 14 residues in the CDR3. The CDR3 is CASSPGTLNYGYTF. The CDR3 DNA reads as TGCGCCAGCAGCCCCGGGACACTTAACTATGGCTACACCTTC.

V usage is TRBV10-3 and J usage is TRBJ2-3, with D possibly matching TRBD1 (5 bases). Trimming took 3 bases from V and 6 from J, leaving 16 bases between them. Germline CDR1 ENHRY, CDR2 SYGVKD. This CDR3 region has 15 residues. CDR3 region: CAISDSRNRLDTQYF. CDR3 coding DNA: TGTGCCATCAGTGATTCCAGGAACAGGCTGGATACGCAGTATTTT.

V usage is TRBV25-1 and J usage is TRBJ2-7, with D tentatively TRBD2 (6 bases). The CDR3 sequence is 12 residues long. V was shortened by 3 bases and J by 6 bases, with 9 bases between the two germline ends. Germline CDR1 and CDR2: MGHDK and SYGVNS. CDR3 amino acids: CASSDQGLEQYF. The CDR3 region has the DNA TGTGCCAGCAGTGATCAGGGACTCGAGCAGTACTTC.

To note about this clone: This sample also contains other DNA sequences that code for the same CDR3. The rearrangement links TRBV2 to TRBJ2-1; D might be TRBD2 (5 bases). CDR3 size: 11 residues. Looked up from germline, CDR1 is SNHLY and CDR2 is FYNNEI. Between the trimmed V and J ends, which lost 5 bases and 10 bases, there was a span of 9 bases. CDR3 residues: CASSPSGEQFF. CDR3 DNA: TGTGCCAGCAGTCCCAGCGGCGAGCAGTTCTTC.

This sequence joins TRBV18 and TRBJ2-4, with D possibly being TRBD2 (5 bases). The CDR3 runs to 14 residues. V was cut by 4 bases and J by 6 bases, with 13 bases left in between. Germline lookup yields CDR1 KGHSH and CDR2 LQKENI. The DNA of the CDR3 is TGTGCCAGCTCACGTGGACTTCAAGGAAACATTCAGTACTTC. Its protein product is CASSRGLQGNIQYF.

The chain carries TRBV7-9 and TRBJ2-5; D perhaps matches TRBD1 (6 bases). The CDR3 extends over 15 amino acids. Trimming took off 10 bases at V and 3 bases at J, with 21 bases between the two ends. Germline loops: CDR1 SEHNR, CDR2 FQNEAQ (reference sequence). The CDR3 DNA reads as TGTGCCATTACCTCCCGGCCAGCAGGGGAAGAGACCCAGTACTTC. It encodes CAITSRPAGEETQYF.

The chain couples TRBV7-8 to TRBJ1-4, with a possible D match to TRBD1 (5 bases). V gave up 0 bases and J gave up 6 bases, with 17 bases separating them. The germline gives CDR1 SGHVS, CDR2 FQNEAQ. The CDR3 is 17 residues long. This chain's CDR3 is CASSLAGRARLDEKLFF. The CDR3 region has the DNA TGTGCCAGCAGCTTAGCCGGCAGGGCTAGATTGGATGAAAAACTGTTTTTT.